This T cell receptor (beta chain) appears in the sequencing data of a study of T cell responses to AZD1222 COVID-19 vaccine. Overall study results and limits: Of the AZD1222 recipients, only 5 or 6 were seropositive at baseline. Nearly half of spike-specific TCRs reportedly target unmutated variant regions.

Only in-frame clones appear in the TCRdb table, and some are missing; sequencing was by immunoSEQ multiplex PCR. The top ten hold approximately 1.3% of the sample, which has around 100,000 clones, about 92% seen once. Trimming shortened V by 9 bases and J by 4 bases, and 24 bases separated the two germline ends. CDR3 length: 16 residues. The germline gives CDR1 MNHNY, CDR2 SVGAGI (reference sequence). Turning to this clone: Its antigen remains unknown.

The starting material was peripheral blood, obtained on day 0 of AZD1222 vaccination. This chain connects TRBV6-6 to TRBJ1-2; D might be TRBD1 (6 bases). The clonotype comes from an adult in good health. The CDR3 DNA reads TGTGCCAGTTCCGGGACCCAGGGGCTTGAGGGCTATGGCTACACCTTC. Translating gives CASSGTQGLEGYGYTF.